This entry is about one TCR beta chain. What it recognizes is unknown. It was RNA transcripts that yielded the amplified TCR beta CDR3 regions. Researchers ran a first-round RT-PCR on the TCR CDR3 using the HTBI primer set. TCRdb re-derived calls from the multiplex PCR reads in MiXCR, one entry per CDR3 protein. This table has 400,000 to 600,000 distinct CDR3 sequences, about 16% appearing once. This record comes from a study of T cells in Graves' hyperthyroidism and ophthalmopathy. Study-level background: Staff took peripheral blood when the initial diagnosis was made, before any treatment began. General study findings and limits: A 13 V-J signature model discriminated ophthalmopathy versus stable hyperthyroidism. In the blood, most expanded thyroid clonotypes above 0.001 appeared as well.

The PBMCs had their origin in less than 13 ml of fresh peripheral blood. CDR3 size: 14 residues. Losses at the gene ends were 7 bases for V and 7 bases for J; bases not matched to a gene: 8. This chain connects TRBV12-3 or TRBV12-4 to TRBJ2-7; 12 nucleotides agree with TRBD2. The receptor comes from a woman aged 25-40 years with Graves' ophthalmopathy. The source material was blood. CDR3 coding DNA: TGTGCCAGCACCCTAGCGGGAGGGCCTCAGGAGCAGTACTTC. It encodes CASTLAGGPQEQYF.